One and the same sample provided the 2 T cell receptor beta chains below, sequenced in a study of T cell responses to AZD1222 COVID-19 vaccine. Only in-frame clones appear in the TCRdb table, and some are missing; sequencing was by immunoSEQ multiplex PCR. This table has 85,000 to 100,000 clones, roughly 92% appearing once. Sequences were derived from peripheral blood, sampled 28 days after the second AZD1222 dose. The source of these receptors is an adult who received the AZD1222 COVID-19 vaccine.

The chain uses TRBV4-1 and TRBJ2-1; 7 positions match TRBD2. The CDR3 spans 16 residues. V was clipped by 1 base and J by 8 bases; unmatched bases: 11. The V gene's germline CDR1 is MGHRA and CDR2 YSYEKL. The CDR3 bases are TGCGCCAGCAGCCAAGGGGTTGGGACCAGCGGGGATGAGCAGTTCTTC. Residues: CASSQGVGTSGDEQFF.

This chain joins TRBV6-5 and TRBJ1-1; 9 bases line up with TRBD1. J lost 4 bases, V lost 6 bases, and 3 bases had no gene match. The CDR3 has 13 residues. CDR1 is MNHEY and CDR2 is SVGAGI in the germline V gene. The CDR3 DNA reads TGTGCCAGCAGGGACAGGGGCGGCACTGAAGCTTTCTTT. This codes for CASRDRGGTEAFF.